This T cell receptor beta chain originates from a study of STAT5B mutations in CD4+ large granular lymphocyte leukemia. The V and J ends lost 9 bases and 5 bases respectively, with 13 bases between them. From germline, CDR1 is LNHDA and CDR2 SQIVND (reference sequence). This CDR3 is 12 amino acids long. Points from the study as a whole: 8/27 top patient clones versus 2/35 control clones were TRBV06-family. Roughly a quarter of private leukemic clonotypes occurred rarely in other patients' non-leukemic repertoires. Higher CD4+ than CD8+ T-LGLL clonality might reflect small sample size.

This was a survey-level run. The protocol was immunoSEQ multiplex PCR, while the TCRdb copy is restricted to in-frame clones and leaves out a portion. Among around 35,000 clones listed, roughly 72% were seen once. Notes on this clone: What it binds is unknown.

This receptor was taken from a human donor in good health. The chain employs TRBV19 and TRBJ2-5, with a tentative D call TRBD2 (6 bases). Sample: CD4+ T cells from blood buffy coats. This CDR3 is CASGGVRETQYF. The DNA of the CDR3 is TGTGCCAGCGGAGGGGTCAGGGAGACCCAGTACTTC.